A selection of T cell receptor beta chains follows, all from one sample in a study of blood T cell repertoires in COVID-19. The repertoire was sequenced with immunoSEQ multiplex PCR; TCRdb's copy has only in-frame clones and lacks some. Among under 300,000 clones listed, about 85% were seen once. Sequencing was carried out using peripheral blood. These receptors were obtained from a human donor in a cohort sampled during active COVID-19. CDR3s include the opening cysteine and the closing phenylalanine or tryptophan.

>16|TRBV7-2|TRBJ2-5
CASSLAGLGGQETQYF
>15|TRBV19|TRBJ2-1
CASSIDLAPYNEQFF
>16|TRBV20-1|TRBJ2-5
CSASRQLAGVAETQYF
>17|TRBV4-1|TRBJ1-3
CASSQDSRLGHGNTIYF
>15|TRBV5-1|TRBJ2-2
CASSPGLSNTGELFF
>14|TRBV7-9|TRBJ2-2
CASSPRGSAGELFF
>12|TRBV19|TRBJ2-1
CATAGSAGLKFF
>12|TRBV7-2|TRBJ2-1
CASSLAGQGQFF
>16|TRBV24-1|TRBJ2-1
CATSDRLAGSLNEQFF
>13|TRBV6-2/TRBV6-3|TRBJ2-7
CASTPAGGYEQYF
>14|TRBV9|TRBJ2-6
CASGQGNGANVLTF
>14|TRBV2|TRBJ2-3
CANSWDRRTDTQYF
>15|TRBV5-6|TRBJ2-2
CASSFTSGITGELFF
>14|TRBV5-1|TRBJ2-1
CASSRDREYNEQFF
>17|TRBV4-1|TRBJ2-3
CASSQDLKGLAGYTQYF
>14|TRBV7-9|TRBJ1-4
CASSREATNEKLFF
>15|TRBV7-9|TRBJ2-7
CASSPRSPSSYEQYF
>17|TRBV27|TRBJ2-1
CASLPSRGQGRNNEQFF
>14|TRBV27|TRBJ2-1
CASRGAGVFNEQFF
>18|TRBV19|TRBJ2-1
CATASRLAGGAVYNEQFF
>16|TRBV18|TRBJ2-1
CASSPGLAGVFNEQFF
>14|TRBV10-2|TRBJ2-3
CASRIAGATDTQYF
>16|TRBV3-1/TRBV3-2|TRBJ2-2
CASSRAGQVRTGELFF
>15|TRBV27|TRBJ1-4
CASSFSQGRGEKLFF
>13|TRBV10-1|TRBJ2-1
CASSESVRGIQFF
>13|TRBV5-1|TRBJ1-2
CASSVGTGSGYTF
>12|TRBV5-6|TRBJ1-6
CASTEGFSPLHF
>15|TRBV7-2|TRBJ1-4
CASSLSQATNEKLFF
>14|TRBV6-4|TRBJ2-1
CASSDPTTANEQFF
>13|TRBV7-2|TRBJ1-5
CASSLQNNQPQHF
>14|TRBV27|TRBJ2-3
CASSLVAATDTQYF
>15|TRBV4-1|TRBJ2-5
CASSHPGQGQETQYF
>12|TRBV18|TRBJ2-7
CASSRDSYEQYF
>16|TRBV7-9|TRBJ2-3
CASSPRLADNTDTQYF
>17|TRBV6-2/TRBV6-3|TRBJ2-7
CASSRAPGTSGRYEQYF
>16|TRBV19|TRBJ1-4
CASSPDRGPANEKLFF
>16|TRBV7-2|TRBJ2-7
CASSSNVGQGVYEQYF
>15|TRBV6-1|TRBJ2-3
CASSEGLARSDTQYF
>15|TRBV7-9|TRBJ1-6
CASSLMGAGDSPLHF
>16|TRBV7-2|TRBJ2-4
CASSLEGGGTKNIQYF